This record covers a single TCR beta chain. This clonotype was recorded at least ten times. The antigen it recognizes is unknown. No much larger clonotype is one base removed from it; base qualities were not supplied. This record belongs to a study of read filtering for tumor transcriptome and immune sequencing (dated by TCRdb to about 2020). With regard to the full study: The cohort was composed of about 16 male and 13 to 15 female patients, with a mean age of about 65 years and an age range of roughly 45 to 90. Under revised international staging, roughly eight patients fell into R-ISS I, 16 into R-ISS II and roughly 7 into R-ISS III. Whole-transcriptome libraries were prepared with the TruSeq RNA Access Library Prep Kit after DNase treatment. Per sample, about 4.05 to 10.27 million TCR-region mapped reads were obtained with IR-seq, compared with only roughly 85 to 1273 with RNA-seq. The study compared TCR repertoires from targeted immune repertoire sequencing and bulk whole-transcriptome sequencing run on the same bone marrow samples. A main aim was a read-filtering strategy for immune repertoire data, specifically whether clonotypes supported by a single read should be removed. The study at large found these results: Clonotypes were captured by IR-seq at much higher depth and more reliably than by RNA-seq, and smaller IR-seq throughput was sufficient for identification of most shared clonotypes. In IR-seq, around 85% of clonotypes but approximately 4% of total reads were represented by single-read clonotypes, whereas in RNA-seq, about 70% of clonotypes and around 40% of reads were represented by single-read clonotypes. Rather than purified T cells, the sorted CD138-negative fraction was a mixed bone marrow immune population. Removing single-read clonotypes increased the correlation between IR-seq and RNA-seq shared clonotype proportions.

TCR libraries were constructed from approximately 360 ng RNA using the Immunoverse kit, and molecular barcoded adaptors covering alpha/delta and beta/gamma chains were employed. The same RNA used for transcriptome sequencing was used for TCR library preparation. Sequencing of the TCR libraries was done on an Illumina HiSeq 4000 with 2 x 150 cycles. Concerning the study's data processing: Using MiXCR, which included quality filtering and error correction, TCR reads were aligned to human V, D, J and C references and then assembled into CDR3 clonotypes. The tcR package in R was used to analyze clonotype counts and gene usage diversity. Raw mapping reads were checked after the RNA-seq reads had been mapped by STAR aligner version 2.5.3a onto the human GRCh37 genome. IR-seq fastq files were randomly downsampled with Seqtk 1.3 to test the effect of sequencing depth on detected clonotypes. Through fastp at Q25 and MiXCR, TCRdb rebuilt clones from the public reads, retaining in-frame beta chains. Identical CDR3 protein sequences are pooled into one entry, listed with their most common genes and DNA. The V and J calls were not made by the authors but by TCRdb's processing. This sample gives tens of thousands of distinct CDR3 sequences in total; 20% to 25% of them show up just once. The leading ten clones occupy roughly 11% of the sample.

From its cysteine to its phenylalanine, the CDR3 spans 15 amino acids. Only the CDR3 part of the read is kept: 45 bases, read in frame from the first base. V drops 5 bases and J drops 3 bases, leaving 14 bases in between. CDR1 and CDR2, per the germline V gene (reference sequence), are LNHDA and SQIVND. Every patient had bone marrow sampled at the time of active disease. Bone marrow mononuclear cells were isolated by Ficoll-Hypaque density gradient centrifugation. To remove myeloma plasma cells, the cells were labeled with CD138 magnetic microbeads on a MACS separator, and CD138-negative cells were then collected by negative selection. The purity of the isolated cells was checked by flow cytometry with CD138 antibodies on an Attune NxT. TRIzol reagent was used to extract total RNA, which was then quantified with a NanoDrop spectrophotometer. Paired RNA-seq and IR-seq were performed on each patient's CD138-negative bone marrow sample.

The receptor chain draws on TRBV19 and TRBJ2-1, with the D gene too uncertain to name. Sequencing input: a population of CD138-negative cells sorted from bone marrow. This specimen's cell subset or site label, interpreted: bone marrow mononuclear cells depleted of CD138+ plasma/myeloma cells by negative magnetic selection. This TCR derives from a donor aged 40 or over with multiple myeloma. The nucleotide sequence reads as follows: TGTGCCAGTAGTCCGGCGCCCCCAGGCTACAATGAGCAGTTCTTC. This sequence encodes CASSPAPPGYNEQFF.